This record covers a single T cell receptor beta chain. The germline V and J ends were trimmed by 2 bases and 5 bases, with 13 bases remaining between them. CDR3 length equals 15 residues. Germline CDR1 and CDR2: SGHRS and YFSETQ. The sample comes from a study of OX40 agonist ivuxolimab in advanced cancers. TCRdb's table, derived via immunoSEQ multiplex PCR, lists solely in-frame clones and lacks some. The data contain under 150,000 clones, approximately 92% of them seen just once; the ten biggest clones take up about 0.55%. This clonotype originated in an adult with an advanced solid tumor such as melanoma, head and neck, liver or kidney cancer. The chain recombines TRBV5-1 with TRBJ2-2, with D perhaps matching TRBD2 (5 bases). The sequencing here drew on CD4+ or CD8+ T cells sorted from blood, taken in a trial of the OX40 agonist ivuxolimab. This CDR3 is CASSFGMERTGELFF. The DNA of the CDR3 is TGCGCCAGCAGCTTCGGGATGGAAAGGACCGGGGAGCTGTTTTTT.